The 22 T cell receptor beta chains presented below share a single source sample, sequenced in a study of beta chain features in type 1 diabetes. The whole isolated RNA underwent reverse transcription, so sequencing captured expressed TCRB transcripts. Sequencing was performed with immunoSEQ multiplex PCR; in TCRdb, only in-frame clones are kept and a portion is missing. Of roughly 400,000 clones listed, roughly 15% are singletons. What was sequenced was naive CD4+ T cells from blood. The receptors were sampled from a woman between 18 and 30 years old in good health.

Details on this clone: This CDR3 is also generated by other DNA sequences in the sample. The chain joins TRBV28 to TRBJ1-5; D not certain. CDR3 length: 14 amino acids. Germline V gene data show CDR1 as MDHEN and CDR2 as SYDVKM. The germline V and J ends were trimmed by 2 bases and 6 bases, with 11 bases remaining between them. The CDR3, as DNA: TGTGCCAGCAGTTTAGACGGGGTTCGTCAGCCCCAGCATTTT. Translated: CASSLDGVRQPQHF. Supplemented by reference TRBV28 and TRBJ1-5, the full variable domain reads DVKVTQSSRYLVKRTGEKVFLECVQDMDHENMFWYRQDPGLGLRLIYFSYDVKMKEKGDIPEGYSVSREKKERFSLILESASTNQTSMYLCASSLDGVRQPQHFGDGTRLSIL.

The chain combines TRBV5-4 with TRBJ2-7, with TRBD2 matching over 7 bases. The CDR3 loop spans 13 amino acids. V shed 2 bases, J shed 2 bases, and the junction held 1 base outside the gene matches. Germline V lookup: CDR1 SGHNT, CDR2 YYREEE (reference sequence). The CDR3 loop is CASSFREAYEQYF. CDR3 nucleotides: TGTGCCAGCAGCTTCCGGGAGGCCTACGAGCAGTACTTC.

This clone was seen a handful of times. This chain uses TRBV2 with TRBJ2-3; the match to TRBD2 covers 13 bases. Germline V gene data show CDR1 as SNHLY and CDR2 as FYNNEI. Trimming cost V 2 bases and J 3 bases; bases outside gene matches: 8. There are 18 residues in the CDR3. The CDR3 region has the DNA TGTGCCAGCAGTGAATCAAGACTAGCGGGAGGTGGGACAGATACGCAGTATTTT. Amino acids: CASSESRLAGGGTDTQYF. Complete variable domain (other parts from reference TRBV2 and TRBJ2-3): EPEVTQTPSHQVTQMGQEVILRCVPISNHLYFYWYRQILGQKVEFLVSFYNNEISEKSEIFDDQFSVERPDGSNFTLKIRSTKLEDSAMYFCASSESRLAGGGTDTQYFGPGTRLTVL.

The V gene is TRBV4-3, the J gene TRBJ2-2; maybe TRBD2 (6 bases). V shed 0 bases and J shed 6 bases, with 14 bases lying between them. Germline values: CDR1 LGHNA, CDR2 YSLEER. CDR3 length: 16 amino acids. CDR3 coding DNA: TGCGCCAGCAGCCAAGACTCTAGCGTGGTGGCCGGGGAGCTGTTTTTT. This translates into CASSQDSSVVAGELFF.

The chain has TRBV9 and TRBJ2-5; 13 bases map to TRBD2. V dropped 0 bases and J dropped 5; count of bases not matched to a gene: 1. The CDR3 is made up of 15 amino acids. CDR1 SGDLS and CDR2 YYNGEE come from the germline V gene. The CDR3 spells CASSVGTSGSETQYF. The CDR3 nucleotides read TGTGCCAGCAGCGTAGGGACTAGCGGGAGTGAGACCCAGTACTTC.

In its sample, this clone was seen a few times. This chain joins TRBV28 and TRBJ2-4; possible D gene TRBD1, 6 bases. CDR3 length: 14 residues. V dropped 3 bases and J dropped 9 bases, with 15 bases sitting between them. Germline-derived CDR1 and CDR2 are MDHEN and SYDVKM. CDR3 sequence reads: CASSFRTARGIQYF. The CDR3 DNA reads as TGTGCCAGCAGTTTTCGGACAGCACGGGGCATTCAGTACTTC.

The J gene is TRBJ1-5, the V gene TRBV29-1; 10 bases align to TRBD1. The CDR3 sequence is 15 residues long. V lost 4 bases, J lost 6 bases, and 9 bases stayed unmatched. Germline CDR1 and CDR2: SQVTM and ANQGSEA. CDR3 DNA sequence: TGCAGCGTTGCGGTGACAGGGGGCGCAGGTCAGCCCCAGCATTTT. Translating gives CSVAVTGGAGQPQHF.

This clone was observed a handful of times. J is TRBJ1-4 and V is TRBV28; a weak D match, TRBD1 (5 bases). CDR3 size: 15 residues. V was shortened by 4 bases and J by 2 bases, with 11 bases between the two germline ends. The germline V gene has CDR1 MDHEN and CDR2 SYDVKM. This CDR3 reads CASSYPGFTNEKLFF. The CDR3 DNA is TGTGCCAGCAGTTATCCAGGGTTTACTAATGAAAAACTGTTTTTT.

This clone has a handful of counts. This chain links TRBV5-1 with TRBJ2-5, with unresolved D. The assigned J gene may be wrong: the sequence end matches TRBJ2-7 better. The CDR3 runs to 13 residues. In germline, CDR1 is SGHRS, CDR2 YFSETQ. Here the CDR3 DNA reads TGCGCCAGCAGCTTGGCCCGTTTCAACGAGCAGTACTTC. This gives the protein CASSLARFNEQYF.

V usage is TRBV18 and J usage is TRBJ2-3, with D tentatively TRBD2 (5 bases). This CDR3 has 15 amino acids. Trimming stripped 6 bases from V and 0 bases from J, with 13 bases between. CDR1 is KGHSH and CDR2 is LQKENI in the germline V gene. The CDR3 here is CASSATRASTDTQYF. The CDR3 coding sequence is TGTGCCAGCTCGGCCACTAGGGCTAGCACAGATACGCAGTATTTT.

This clone occurred a few times. CDR3 protein: CAISESLAGGPVRETQYF. The CDR3 DNA follows: TGTGCCATCAGTGAGTCGTTAGCGGGAGGGCCGGTACGAGAGACCCAGTACTTC. The rearrangement joins TRBV10-3 to TRBJ2-5; 11 positions agree with TRBD2. V trimming: 0 bases; J trimming: 4 bases; junction bases outside the gene matches: 10. There are 18 residues in the CDR3. The germline V gene encodes CDR1 ENHRY and CDR2 SYGVKD.

The V call is TRBV25-1, the J call TRBJ2-3; 10 bases are shared with TRBD2. J gave up 4 bases and V 2 bases, and 6 bases lay outside the gene matches. CDR1 is MGHDK and CDR2 is SYGVNS in the germline V gene. The CDR3 has 16 residues. The CDR3 protein is CASSEVRSGRADTQYF. In nucleotides, the CDR3 is TGTGCCAGCAGTGAAGTCCGGAGCGGGAGGGCAGATACGCAGTATTTT.

This clone was seen a handful of times. The chain is built from TRBV2 and TRBJ1-2; perhaps TRBD1 as D (6 bases). Looked up from germline, CDR1 is SNHLY and CDR2 is FYNNEI. The CDR3 totals 15 residues. Deletions cut 7 bases from V and 6 bases from J, with 21 bases between. The CDR3 coding sequence is TGTGCCAGCACCCCAAAACCTACAGGGACTAATGGCTACACCTTC. Amino acids: CASTPKPTGTNGYTF. The whole variable domain, filled in from reference TRBV2 and TRBJ1-2, reads EPEVTQTPSHQVTQMGQEVILRCVPISNHLYFYWYRQILGQKVEFLVSFYNNEISEKSEIFDDQFSVERPDGSNFTLKIRSTKLEDSAMYFCASTPKPTGTNGYTFGSGTRLTVV.

This clone was picked up a small number of times. The chain employs TRBV7-2 and TRBJ2-7; 8 bases agree with TRBD2. This CDR3 has 15 amino acids. Looked up from germline, CDR1 is SGHTA and CDR2 is FQGNSA. Trimming took 4 bases from V and 2 from J; bases not matched to a gene: 7. CDR3 residues: CASSSPGLGAYEQYF. For the CDR3, the DNA is TGTGCCAGCAGCTCGCCGGGACTAGGGGCCTACGAGCAGTACTTC.

This clone was found a few times. The rearrangement links TRBV5-1 to TRBJ2-5; no firm D call. This CDR3 has 14 amino acids. The V gene's germline CDR1 is SGHRS and CDR2 YFSETQ. The ends were cut back, 0 bases at V and 5 bases at J, with 11 bases in the middle. CDR3 DNA: TGCGCCAGCAGCTTGGATCCCAGGCGTGAGACCCAGTACTTC. Protein product: CASSLDPRRETQYF. The full variable domain, with the rest looked up from reference TRBV5-1 and TRBJ2-5, is KAGVTQTPRYLIKTRGQQVTLSCSPISGHRSVSWYQQTPGQGLQFLFEYFSETQRNKGNFPGRFSGRQFSNSRSEMNVSTLELGDSALYLCASSLDPRRETQYFGPGTRLLVL.

This clone was observed a handful of times. J is TRBJ1-1 and V is TRBV4-1, with TRBD1 matching over 9 bases. Per germline, CDR1 MGHRA and CDR2 YSYEKL. The CDR3 length is 19 residues. Unmatched junction bases numbered 12, after V lost 0 bases and J lost 1 base. The CDR3 sequence: CASSQDEGQGRKRNTEAFF. In DNA form, the CDR3 reads TGCGCCAGCAGCCAAGACGAAGGACAGGGGCGTAAAAGGAACACTGAAGCTTTCTTT.

The V and J genes are TRBV28 and TRBJ1-2; D may be TRBD1 (6 bases). The CDR3 totals 16 residues. Trimming pared 6 bases from V and 4 bases from J, leaving 21 bases between. Per the germline V gene, CDR1 is MDHEN and CDR2 is SYDVKM. CDR3: CASSPKQGIVSYGYTF. The CDR3 DNA reads as TGTGCCAGCAGCCCTAAACAGGGTATTGTGAGCTATGGCTACACCTTC.

This clone was counted between two and nine times. The chain uses TRBV9 and TRBJ2-7; a weak D match, TRBD2 (6 bases). CDR3 size: 15 residues. Germline V gene lookup returns CDR1 SGDLS and CDR2 YYNGEE. Deletions cut 4 bases from V and 6 bases from J, with 20 bases between. DNA for the CDR3: TGTGCCAGCAGCCCTCGAGGGCCTAGCGCGGTCGAGCAGTACTTC. This sequence encodes CASSPRGPSAVEQYF.

This chain uses TRBV7-9 with TRBJ2-6; the D gene is possibly TRBD1 (6 bases). V was trimmed by 6 bases and J by 4 bases, leaving 13 bases between them. This CDR3 spans 15 amino acids. CDR1 and CDR2 from the germline V gene are SEHNR and FQNEAQ (reference sequence). The CDR3 DNA is TGTGCCAGCAGGTTACAGGGTAACGGGGCCAACGTCCTGACTTTC. It is translated as CASRLQGNGANVLTF.

This clone was counted between two and nine times. The J gene is TRBJ2-1, the V gene TRBV28; D is perhaps TRBD2 (6 bases). This CDR3 contains 14 residues. V lost 6 bases and J lost 9, with 18 bases in between. Germline V gene data show CDR1 as MDHEN and CDR2 as SYDVKM. CDR3 in amino acids: CASSSGQRRGEQFF. CDR3 nucleotide sequence: TGTGCCAGCAGCTCGGGCCAAAGGAGGGGTGAGCAGTTCTTC.

The CDR3 reads CSASALEMEKLFF. CDR3 nucleotide sequence: TGCAGCGCTTCGGCACTAGAGATGGAAAAACTGTTTTTT. The V gene is TRBV29-1, the J gene TRBJ1-4; D not resolved. Germline V lookup: CDR1 SQVTM, CDR2 ANQGSEA. The CDR3 spans 13 residues. V was trimmed by 7 bases and J by 8 bases, leaving 17 bases between them.

The CDR3 here is CASSIGQVLTDTQYF. The CDR3 DNA reads TGTGCCAGTAGTATCGGCCAGGTCCTCACAGATACGCAGTATTTT. The chain couples TRBV19 to TRBJ2-3, with D hard to call. The length of the CDR3 is 15 residues. Germline V CDR1 and CDR2: LNHDA, SQIVND (reference sequence). V was trimmed by 3 bases and J by 2 bases, leaving 12 bases between them.